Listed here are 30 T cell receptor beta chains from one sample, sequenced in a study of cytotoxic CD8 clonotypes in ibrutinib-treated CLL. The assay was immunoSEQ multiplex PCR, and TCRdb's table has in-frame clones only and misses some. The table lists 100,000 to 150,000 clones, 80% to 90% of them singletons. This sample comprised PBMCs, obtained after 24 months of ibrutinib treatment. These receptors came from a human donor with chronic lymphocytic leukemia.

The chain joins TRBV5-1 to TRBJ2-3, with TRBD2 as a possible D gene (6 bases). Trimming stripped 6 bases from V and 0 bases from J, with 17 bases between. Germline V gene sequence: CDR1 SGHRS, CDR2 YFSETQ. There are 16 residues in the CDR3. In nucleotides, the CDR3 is TGCGCCAGCAAACCCCTCCTAGCGACAAGCACAGATACGCAGTATTTT. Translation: CASKPLLATSTDTQYF.

CDR3 bases: TGCGCCAGTTCCGGGACAGGAAGAGGTTACGAGCAGTACTTC. It encodes CASSGTGRGYEQYF. The genes are TRBV10-1 and TRBJ2-7; TRBD1 matches 8 bases. This CDR3 is built from 14 residues. The germline gives CDR1 WNHNN, CDR2 SYGVQD (reference sequence). J lost 4 bases, V lost 9 bases, and 11 bases had no gene match.

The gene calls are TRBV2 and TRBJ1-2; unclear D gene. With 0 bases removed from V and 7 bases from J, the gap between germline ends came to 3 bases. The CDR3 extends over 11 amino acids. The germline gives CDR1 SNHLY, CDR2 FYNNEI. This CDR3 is CASSEAGGYTF. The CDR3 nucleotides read TGTGCCAGCAGTGAAGCTGGTGGCTACACCTTC.

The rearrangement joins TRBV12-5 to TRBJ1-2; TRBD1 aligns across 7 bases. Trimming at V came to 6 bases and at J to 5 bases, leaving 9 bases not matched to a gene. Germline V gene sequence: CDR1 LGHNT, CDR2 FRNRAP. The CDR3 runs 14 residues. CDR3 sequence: CASGPGTASYGYTF. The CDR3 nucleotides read TGTGCTAGTGGGCCCGGGACAGCCTCTTATGGCTACACCTTC.

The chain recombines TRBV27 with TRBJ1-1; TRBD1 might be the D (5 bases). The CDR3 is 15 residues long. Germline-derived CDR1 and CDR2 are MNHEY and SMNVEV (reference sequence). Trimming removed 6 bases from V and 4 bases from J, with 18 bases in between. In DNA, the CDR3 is TGTGCCAGCAGCCGCGAAAGGGGAGTAGCCACTGAAGCTTTCTTT. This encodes CASSRERGVATEAFF.

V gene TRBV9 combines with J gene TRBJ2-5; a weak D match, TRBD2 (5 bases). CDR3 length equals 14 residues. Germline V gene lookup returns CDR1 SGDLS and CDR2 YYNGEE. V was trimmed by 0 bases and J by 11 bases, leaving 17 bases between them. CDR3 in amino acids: CASSVAREAREQYF. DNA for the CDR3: TGTGCCAGCAGCGTAGCTAGAGAGGCGAGGGAGCAGTACTTC.

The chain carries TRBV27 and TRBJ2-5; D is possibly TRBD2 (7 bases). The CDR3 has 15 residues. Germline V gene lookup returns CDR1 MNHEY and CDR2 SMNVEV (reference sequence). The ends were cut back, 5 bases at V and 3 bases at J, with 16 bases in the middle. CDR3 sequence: CASSRLGGREETQYF. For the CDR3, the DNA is TGTGCCAGCAGTCGGCTAGGGGGGAGGGAAGAGACCCAGTACTTC.

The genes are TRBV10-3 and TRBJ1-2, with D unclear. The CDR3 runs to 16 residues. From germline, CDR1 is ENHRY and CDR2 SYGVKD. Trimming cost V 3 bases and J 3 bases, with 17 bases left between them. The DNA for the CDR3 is TGTGCCATCAGTGATCGGAGGGAGGATAGTGACTATGGCTACACCTTC. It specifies CAISDRREDSDYGYTF.

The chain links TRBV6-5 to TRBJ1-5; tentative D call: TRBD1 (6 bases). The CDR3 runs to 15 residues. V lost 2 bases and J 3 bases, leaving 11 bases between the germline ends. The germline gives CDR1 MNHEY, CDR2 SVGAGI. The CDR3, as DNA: TGTGCCAGCAGTTACATACAGGGATACAATCAGCCCCAGCATTTT. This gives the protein CASSYIQGYNQPQHF.

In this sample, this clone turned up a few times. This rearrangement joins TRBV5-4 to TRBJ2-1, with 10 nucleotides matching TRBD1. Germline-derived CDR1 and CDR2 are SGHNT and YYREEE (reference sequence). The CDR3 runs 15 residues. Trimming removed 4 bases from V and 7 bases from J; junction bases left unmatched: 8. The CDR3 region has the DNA TGTGCCAGCAGCCGTGACAGGGGGCTATGGAATGAGCAGTTCTTC. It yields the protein CASSRDRGLWNEQFF.

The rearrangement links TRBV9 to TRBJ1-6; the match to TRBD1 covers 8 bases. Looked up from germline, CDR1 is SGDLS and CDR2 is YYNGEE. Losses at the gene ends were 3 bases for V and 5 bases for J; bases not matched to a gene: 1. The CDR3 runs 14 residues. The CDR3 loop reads CASSAQGDNSPLHF. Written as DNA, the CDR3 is TGTGCCAGCAGCGCACAGGGGGATAATTCACCCCTCCACTTT.

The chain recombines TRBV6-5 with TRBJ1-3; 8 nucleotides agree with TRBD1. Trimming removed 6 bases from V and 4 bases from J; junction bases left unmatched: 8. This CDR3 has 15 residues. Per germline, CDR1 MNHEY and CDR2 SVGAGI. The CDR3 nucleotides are TGTGCCAGCAGCGGACAGGGTTTCTACGGAAACACCATATATTTT. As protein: CASSGQGFYGNTIYF.

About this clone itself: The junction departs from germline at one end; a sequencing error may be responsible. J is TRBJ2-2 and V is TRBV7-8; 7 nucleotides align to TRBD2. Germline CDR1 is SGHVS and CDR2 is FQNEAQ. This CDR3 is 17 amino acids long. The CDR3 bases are TGTGCCAGCAGCTATAGGTCTGGGGGGGGGATCACCAGGGAGCTGTTTTTT. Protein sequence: CASSYRSGGGITRELFF.

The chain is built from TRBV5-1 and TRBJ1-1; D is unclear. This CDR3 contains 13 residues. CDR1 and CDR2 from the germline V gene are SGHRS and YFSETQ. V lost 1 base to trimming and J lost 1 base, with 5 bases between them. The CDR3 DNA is TGCGCCAGCAGCTTGAACAGGAACACTGAAGCTTTCTTT. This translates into CASSLNRNTEAFF.

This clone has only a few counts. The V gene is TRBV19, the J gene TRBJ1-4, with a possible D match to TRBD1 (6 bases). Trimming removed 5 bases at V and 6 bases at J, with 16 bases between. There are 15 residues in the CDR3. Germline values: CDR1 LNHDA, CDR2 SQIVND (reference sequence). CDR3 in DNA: TGTGCCAGTAGTGGACAGCAGGGGCGATATGAAAAACTGTTTTTT. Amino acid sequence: CASSGQQGRYEKLFF.

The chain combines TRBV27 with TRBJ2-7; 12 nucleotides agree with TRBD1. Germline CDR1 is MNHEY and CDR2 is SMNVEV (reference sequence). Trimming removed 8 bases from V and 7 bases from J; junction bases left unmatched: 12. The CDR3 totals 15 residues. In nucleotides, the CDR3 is TGTGCCAGCCGACACCCGGGACAGGGGGCGCGAGAGCAGTACTTC. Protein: CASRHPGQGAREQYF.

The CDR3 region has the DNA TGTGCCAGCAGTCTAACGGGGGGGAGGGATACGCAGTATTTT. Encoded protein: CASSLTGGRDTQYF. V is TRBV28 and J is TRBJ2-3, with TRBD2 matching 8 bases. Per the germline V gene, CDR1 is MDHEN and CDR2 is SYDVKM. This CDR3 has 14 amino acids. After removal of 5 bases from V and 6 bases from J, the junction contained 7 bases not matched to a gene.

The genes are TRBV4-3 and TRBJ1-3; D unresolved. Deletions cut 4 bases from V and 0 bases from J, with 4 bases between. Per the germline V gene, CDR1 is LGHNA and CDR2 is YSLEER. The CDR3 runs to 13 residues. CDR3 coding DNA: TGCGCCAGCAGCCCCGCCTCTGGAAACACCATATATTTT. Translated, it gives CASSPASGNTIYF.

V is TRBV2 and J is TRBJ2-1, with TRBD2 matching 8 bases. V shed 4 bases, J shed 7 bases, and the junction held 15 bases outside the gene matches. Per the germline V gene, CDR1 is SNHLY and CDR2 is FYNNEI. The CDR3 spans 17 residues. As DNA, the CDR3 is TGTGCCAGCAGTGCCGCCGCTTTAGCGGGACAACTAAATGAGCAGTTCTTC. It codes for CASSAAALAGQLNEQFF.

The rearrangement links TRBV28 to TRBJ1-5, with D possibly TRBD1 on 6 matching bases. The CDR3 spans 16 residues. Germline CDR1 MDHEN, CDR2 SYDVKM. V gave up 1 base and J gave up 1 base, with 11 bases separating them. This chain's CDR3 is CASSLSTGPSNQPQHF. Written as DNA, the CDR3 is TGTGCCAGCAGTTTATCGACAGGACCCAGCAATCAGCCCCAGCATTTT.

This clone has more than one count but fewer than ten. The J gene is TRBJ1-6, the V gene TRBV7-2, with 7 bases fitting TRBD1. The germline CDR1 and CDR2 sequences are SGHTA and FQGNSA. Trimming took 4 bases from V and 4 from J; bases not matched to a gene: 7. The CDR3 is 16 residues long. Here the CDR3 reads CASSSGQTIYNSPLHF. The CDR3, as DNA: TGTGCCAGCAGCTCGGGACAGACCATTTATAATTCACCCCTCCACTTT.

CDR3 in amino acids: CASTAGEGGRQPQHF. In DNA form, the CDR3 reads TGTGCCAGCACCGCCGGGGAGGGGGGCCGACAGCCCCAGCATTTT. The chain recombines TRBV6-1 with TRBJ1-5, with TRBD1 as a possible D gene (6 bases). Germline V gene sequence: CDR1 MNHNS, CDR2 SASEGT. The ends were cut back, 7 bases at V and 7 bases at J, with 20 bases in the middle. This CDR3 spans 15 amino acids.

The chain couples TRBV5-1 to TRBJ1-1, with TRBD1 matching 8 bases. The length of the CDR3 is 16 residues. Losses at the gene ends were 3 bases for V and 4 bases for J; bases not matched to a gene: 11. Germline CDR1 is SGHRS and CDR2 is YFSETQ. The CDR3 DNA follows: TGCGCCAGCAGCTCGACAGGGGAAATAAGGACCACTGAAGCTTTCTTT. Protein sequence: CASSSTGEIRTTEAFF. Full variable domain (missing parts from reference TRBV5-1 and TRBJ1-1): KAGVTQTPRYLIKTRGQQVTLSCSPISGHRSVSWYQQTPGQGLQFLFEYFSETQRNKGNFPGRFSGRQFSNSRSEMNVSTLELGDSALYLCASSSTGEIRTTEAFFGQGTRLTVV.

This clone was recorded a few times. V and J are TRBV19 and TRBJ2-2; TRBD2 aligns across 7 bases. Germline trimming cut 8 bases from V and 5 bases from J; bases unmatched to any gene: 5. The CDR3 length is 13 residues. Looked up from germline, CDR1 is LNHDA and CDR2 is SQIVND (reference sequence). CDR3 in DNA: TGTGCCAGTGGTCGGGGAGGGACCGGGGAGCTGTTTTTT. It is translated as CASGRGGTGELFF.

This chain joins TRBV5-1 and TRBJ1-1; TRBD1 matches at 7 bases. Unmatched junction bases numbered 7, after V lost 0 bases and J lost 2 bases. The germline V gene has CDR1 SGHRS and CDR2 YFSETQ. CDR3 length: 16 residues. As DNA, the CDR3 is TGCGCCAGCAGCTTGGGGGCAGGGGGTGGAAACACTGAAGCTTTCTTT. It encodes CASSLGAGGGNTEAFF. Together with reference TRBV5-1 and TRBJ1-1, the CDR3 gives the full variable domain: KAGVTQTPRYLIKTRGQQVTLSCSPISGHRSVSWYQQTPGQGLQFLFEYFSETQRNKGNFPGRFSGRQFSNSRSEMNVSTLELGDSALYLCASSLGAGGGNTEAFFGQGTRLTVV.

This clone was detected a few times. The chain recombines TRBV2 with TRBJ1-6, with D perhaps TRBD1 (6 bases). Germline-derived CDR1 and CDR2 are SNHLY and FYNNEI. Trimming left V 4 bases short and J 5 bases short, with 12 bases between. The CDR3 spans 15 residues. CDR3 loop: CASSARTANNSPLHF. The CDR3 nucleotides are TGTGCCAGCAGTGCTAGGACAGCCAATAATTCACCCCTCCACTTT.

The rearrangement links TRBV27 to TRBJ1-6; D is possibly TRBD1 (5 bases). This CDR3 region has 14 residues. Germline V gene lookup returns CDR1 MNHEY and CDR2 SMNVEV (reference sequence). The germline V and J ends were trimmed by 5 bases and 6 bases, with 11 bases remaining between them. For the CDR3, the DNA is TGTGCCAGCAGTGCCCCAGGGATTAATTCACCCCTCCACTTT. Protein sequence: CASSAPGINSPLHF.

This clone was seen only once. The CDR3 loop is CASSIGLGSSYEQYF. DNA for the CDR3: TGTGCCAGCAGTATAGGACTGGGGAGCTCCTACGAGCAGTACTTC. The chain is built from TRBV27 and TRBJ2-7; D perhaps matches TRBD2 (5 bases). The CDR3 length is 15 residues. Germline V gene data show CDR1 as MNHEY and CDR2 as SMNVEV (reference sequence). V lost 5 bases, J lost 0 bases, and 14 bases lay in between.

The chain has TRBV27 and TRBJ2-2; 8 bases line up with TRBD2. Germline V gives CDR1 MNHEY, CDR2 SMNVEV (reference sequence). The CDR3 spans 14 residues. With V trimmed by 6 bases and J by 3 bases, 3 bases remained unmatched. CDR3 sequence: CASRISGDTGELFF. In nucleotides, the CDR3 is TGTGCCAGCAGAATTAGCGGGGACACCGGGGAGCTGTTTTTT.

Here the CDR3 DNA reads TGTGCCATGAGGAGGGGGCTAGACACCGGGGAGCTGTTTTTT. It is translated as CAMRRGLDTGELFF. V and J are TRBV10-3 and TRBJ2-2, with D possibly TRBD1 on 7 matching bases. The CDR3 is made up of 14 amino acids. V was shortened by 9 bases and J by 3 bases, with 14 bases between the two germline ends. Germline values: CDR1 ENHRY, CDR2 SYGVKD.